A selection of T cell receptor beta chains follows, all from one sample in a study of long-term antiretroviral therapy in people with HIV. Assay: immunoSEQ multiplex PCR; the TCRdb copy retains only in-frame clones and omits some. The sample consists of around 18,000 clones, around 80% of them appearing once. This specimen was unsorted PBMCs, taken 0.5 years before starting antiretroviral therapy. Source of these receptors: a woman in her forties or fifties with HIV. Each CDR3 is given with its conserved first and last residue. D genes are given only for firm matches. The size entry is marked missing in some rows and otherwise reads once, few, many or a size class.

J gene	D gene	clone size	V gene	CDR3 protein	CDR3 DNA
TRBJ2-7	TRBD1	once	TRBV7-9	CASSLARDREYEQYF	TGTGCCAGCAGCTTAGCCCGGGACAGGGAGTACGAGCAGTACTTC
TRBJ1-6	NA	few	TRBV30	CAWKLGGNSPLHF	TGTGCCTGGAAACTCGGGGGTAATTCACCCCTCCACTTT
TRBJ2-5	NA	NA	TRBV19	CASSGGLARETQYF	TGTGCCAGTAGTGGGGGACTTGCGAGAGAGACCCAGTACTTC
TRBJ1-2	NA	NA	TRBV19	CASSPDSYGYTF	TGTGCCAGTAGTCCCGACAGCTATGGCTACACCTTC
TRBJ1-4	NA	NA	TRBV27	CASSSSVREKLFF	TGTGCCAGCAGTTCTAGTGTCCGTGAAAAACTGTTTTTT
TRBJ1-4	NA	once	TRBV28	CASFALGDEKLFF	TGTGCCAGCTTTGCTTTGGGGGACGAAAAACTGTTTTTT
TRBJ2-7	TRBD2	NA	TRBV2	CASSATLAGNSYEQYF	TGTGCCAGCAGCGCTACACTAGCGGGGAACAGTTACGAGCAGTACTTC
TRBJ1-4	NA	NA	TRBV2	CASSLTGRNEKLFF	TGTGCCAGCAGTTTGACAGGCCGAAATGAAAAACTGTTTTTT
TRBJ2-6	NA	NA	TRBV6-1	CASSGLGGGSSGANVLTF	TGTGCCAGCAGTGGTCTAGGGGGGGGTTCCTCTGGGGCCAACGTCCTGACTTTC
TRBJ1-2	NA	NA	TRBV6-1	CASRAVQRDGYTF	TGTGCCAGCAGGGCCGTTCAGCGGGATGGCTACACCTTC
TRBJ1-3	NA	NA	TRBV11-1	CASSLTATSGNTIYF	TGTGCCAGCAGCTTAACCGCCACCTCTGGAAACACCATATATTTT
TRBJ2-2	NA	NA	TRBV9	CASSPTTRLNTGELFF	TGTGCCAGCAGCCCTACGACACGCCTCAACACCGGGGAGCTGTTTTTT
TRBJ1-1	NA	NA	TRBV5-1	CASSLEDNTEAFF	TGCGCCAGCAGCTTGGAGGACAACACTGAAGCTTTCTTT
TRBJ2-1	NA	NA	TRBV19	CASSEGGYIYNEQFF	TGTGCCAGTAGTGAGGGGGGTTACATATACAATGAGCAGTTCTTC
TRBJ2-1	NA	NA	TRBV7-2	CASSLGLASYNEQFF	TGTGCCAGCAGCTTGGGTTTAGCGTCCTACAATGAGCAGTTCTTC
TRBJ1-5	NA	NA	TRBV29-1	CSVVHRVGQPQHF	TGCAGCGTTGTCCATAGGGTAGGGCAGCCCCAGCATTTT
TRBJ2-5	NA	NA	TRBV18	CASSRSGQAQETQYF	TGTGCCAGCTCAAGGTCGGGACAAGCGCAAGAGACCCAGTACTTC
TRBJ1-4	NA	NA	TRBV6-5	CASSSTLGHSEKLFF	TGTGCCAGCAGTTCTACCCTGGGACATTCTGAAAAACTGTTTTTT
TRBJ2-7	NA	NA	TRBV10-3	CAISDSYAYEQYF	TGTGCCATCAGTGACAGTTACGCCTACGAGCAGTACTTC
TRBJ2-2	NA	NA	TRBV9	CASTRRRGQPNTGELFF	TGTGCCAGCACCAGAAGGAGGGGACAGCCGAACACCGGGGAGCTGTTTTTT
TRBJ2-3	NA	NA	TRBV4-1	CASSRGPGRTDTQYF	TGCGCCAGCAGCCGAGGGCCCGGAAGAACAGATACGCAGTATTTT
TRBJ1-2	TRBD1	NA	TRBV28	CASSLRTGTTHYGYTF	TGTGCCAGCAGTTTAAGGACAGGAACAACACACTATGGCTACACCTTC
TRBJ1-1	NA	NA	TRBV7-2	CASSLEGKDEAFF	TGTGCCAGCAGCTTAGAGGGAAAGGATGAAGCTTTCTTT
TRBJ1-5	NA	NA	TRBV6-1	CASSLRVNQPQHF	TGTGCCAGCAGCCTCAGGGTGAATCAGCCCCAGCATTTT
TRBJ1-5	NA	NA	TRBV4-1	CASSQGGGGNQPQHF	TGCGCCAGCAGCCAAGGCGGGGGGGGCAATCAGCCCCAGCATTTT
TRBJ2-3	TRBD2	NA	TRBV5-4	CASSQRGGADTQYF	TGTGCCAGCAGCCAGCGGGGGGGCGCCGATACGCAGTATTTT
TRBJ2-2	NA	NA	TRBV6-4	CASSATTNTGELFF	TGTGCCAGCAGTGCCACTACGAACACCGGGGAGCTGTTTTTT
TRBJ2-1	TRBD2	NA	TRBV7-3	CASSLNSASGVDEQFF	TGTGCCAGCAGCTTAAATTCTGCTAGCGGGGTTGATGAGCAGTTCTTC
TRBJ2-5	TRBD2	NA	TRBV5-4	CASSLQSAGGQETQYF	TGTGCCAGCAGCTTGCAATCGGCGGGGGGTCAAGAGACCCAGTACTTC
TRBJ1-4	TRBD1	NA	TRBV23-1	CASSQSAGGWEKLFF	TGCGCCAGCAGTCAATCGGCAGGGGGCTGGGAAAAACTGTTTTTT
TRBJ1-1	NA	NA	TRBV30	CAWSMNTEAFF	TGTGCCTGGTCTATGAACACTGAAGCTTTCTTT
TRBJ1-5	NA	NA	TRBV5-6	CASSLAPYQPQHF	TGTGCCAGCAGCTTGGCCCCATATCAGCCCCAGCATTTT
TRBJ1-5	NA	NA	TRBV6-9	CASSSRTGSNQPQHF	TGTGCCAGCAGTTCGCGGACGGGGAGCAATCAGCCCCAGCATTTT
TRBJ1-5	NA	NA	TRBV5-6	CASSFGYNQPQHF	TGTGCCAGCAGCTTTGGGTACAATCAGCCCCAGCATTTT
TRBJ2-3	TRBD1	NA	TRBV30	CAWQGVIITDTQYF	TGTGCCTGGCAGGGGGTAATCATTACAGATACGCAGTATTTT
TRBJ2-2	TRBD2	few	TRBV5-1	CASSLTAGGTGELFF	TGCGCCAGCAGCTTGACAGCGGGGGGGACCGGGGAGCTGTTTTTT
TRBJ2-7	NA	NA	TRBV30	CAWGGGGVREQYF	TGTGCCTGGGGAGGGGGGGGAGTCCGCGAGCAGTACTTC
TRBJ2-3	TRBD1	NA	TRBV5-6	CASSYFTGAADTQYF	TGTGCCAGCAGCTATTTCACAGGGGCGGCAGATACGCAGTATTTT
TRBJ1-2	TRBD1	NA	TRBV5-1	CASSLEPGTGLLGGYTF	TGCGCCAGCAGCTTGGAGCCCGGGACAGGTCTCTTGGGAGGCTACACCTTC
TRBJ2-2	NA	once	TRBV11-2	CASSQTGELFF	TGTGCCAGTTCACAAACCGGGGAGCTGTTTTTT
TRBJ1-1	NA	once	TRBV2	CASSPSRRRTLWNTEAFF	TGTGCCAGCAGCCCTTCTCGTCGGCGGACTTTATGGAACACTGAAGCTTTCTTT
TRBJ2-4	TRBD2	NA	TRBV6-6	CASSYTGGTKNIQYF	TGTGCCAGCAGTTACACGGGGGGGACCAAAAACATTCAGTACTTC
TRBJ2-5	NA	NA	TRBV19	CASSGGLQETQYF	TGTGCCAGTAGCGGGGGCCTTCAAGAGACCCAGTACTTC
TRBJ1-2	NA	NA	TRBV5-1	CASSLGGARGYTF	TGCGCCAGCAGCTTGGGGGGTGCTCGAGGCTACACCTTC
TRBJ2-7	NA	few	TRBV14	CASSRQSVGEQYF	TGTGCCAGCAGCCGACAGTCCGTCGGGGAGCAGTACTTC
TRBJ1-3	TRBD1	few	TRBV5-1	CASSLAGQRTGNTIYF	TGCGCCAGCAGCCTAGCGGGACAGCGTACTGGAAACACCATATATTTT
TRBJ2-1	TRBD1	NA	TRBV12-5	CASGLTPGQLYNEQFF	TGTGCTAGTGGTTTGACCCCGGGACAGCTCTACAATGAGCAGTTCTTC
TRBJ2-3	NA	once	TRBV7-2	CASSLAVGGLRVSTDTQYF	TGTGCCAGCAGCTTAGCGGTCGGGGGGCTCCGGGTTAGCACAGATACGCAGTATTTT